The source of this T cell receptor (beta chain) is a study of cytomegalovirus exposure and HLA in healthy donors. The overall study: Early released data had about 85 million unique TCRs, all coming from HLA-typed donors. Of the donors genotyped, several hundred in all, about 81% fell in the Caucasian-associated ancestry cluster. Whole-study findings and limits: Under in vitro conditions, three CMV-associated chains were confirmed as specific for CMV antigens.

The sample holds a few counts of this clone. Its target is not known. The CDR3 runs 14 residues. CDR1 is SQVTM and CDR2 is ANQGSEA in the germline V gene. V lost 3 bases and J lost 7, with 19 bases in between. The primer mix had 60 Vbeta and 13 Jbeta primers. Sequenced by immunoSEQ multiplex PCR; TCRdb stores in-frame clones only, minus some. The sample has around 110,000 clones, under 70% seen once. The TCR sequence derives from a young man in good health and CMV-seronegative. The chain recombines TRBV29-1 with TRBJ2-7, with TRBD1 as a possible D gene (6 bases). The sample was PBMCs. CDR3 DNA: TGCAGCGTTGATGGGGACACACTATTGGGGGAGCAGTACTTC. Its protein product is CSVDGDTLLGEQYF.